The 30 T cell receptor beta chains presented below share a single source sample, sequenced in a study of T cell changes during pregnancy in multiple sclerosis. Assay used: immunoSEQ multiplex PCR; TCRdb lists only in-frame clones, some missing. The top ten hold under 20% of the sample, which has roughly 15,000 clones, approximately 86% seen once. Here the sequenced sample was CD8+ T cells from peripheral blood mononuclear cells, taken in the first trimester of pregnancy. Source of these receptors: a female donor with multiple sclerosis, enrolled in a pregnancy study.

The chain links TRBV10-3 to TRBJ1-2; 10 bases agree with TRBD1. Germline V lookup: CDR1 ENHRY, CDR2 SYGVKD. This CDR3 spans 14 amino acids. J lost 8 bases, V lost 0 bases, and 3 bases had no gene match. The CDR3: CAISESGQGFGYTF. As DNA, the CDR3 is TGTGCCATCAGTGAGTCGGGACAGGGGTTCGGCTACACCTTC.

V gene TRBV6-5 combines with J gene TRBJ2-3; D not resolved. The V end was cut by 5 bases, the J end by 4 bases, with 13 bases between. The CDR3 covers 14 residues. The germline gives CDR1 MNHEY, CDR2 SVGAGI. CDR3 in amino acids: CASSLARIADTQYF. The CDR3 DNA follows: TGTGCCAGCAGTCTCGCCCGAATAGCAGATACGCAGTATTTT.

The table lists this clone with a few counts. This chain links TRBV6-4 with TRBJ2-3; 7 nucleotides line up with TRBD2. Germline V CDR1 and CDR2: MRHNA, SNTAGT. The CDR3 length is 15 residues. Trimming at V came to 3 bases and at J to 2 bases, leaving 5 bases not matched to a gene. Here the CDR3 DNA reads TGTGCCAGCAGTGAGTTGGCGGGAGCCACAGATACGCAGTATTTT. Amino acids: CASSELAGATDTQYF.

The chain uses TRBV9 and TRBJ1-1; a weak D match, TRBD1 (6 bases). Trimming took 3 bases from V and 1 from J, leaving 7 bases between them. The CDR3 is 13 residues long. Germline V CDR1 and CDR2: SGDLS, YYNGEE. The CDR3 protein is CASSAGQNTEAFF. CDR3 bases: TGTGCCAGCAGCGCGGGACAGAACACTGAAGCTTTCTTT.

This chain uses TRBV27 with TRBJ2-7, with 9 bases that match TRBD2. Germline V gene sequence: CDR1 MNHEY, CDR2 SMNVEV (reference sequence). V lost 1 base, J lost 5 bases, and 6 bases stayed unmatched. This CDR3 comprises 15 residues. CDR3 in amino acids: CASSLWREGLHEQYF. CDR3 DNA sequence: TGTGCCAGCAGTTTATGGCGGGAGGGCCTTCACGAGCAGTACTTC.

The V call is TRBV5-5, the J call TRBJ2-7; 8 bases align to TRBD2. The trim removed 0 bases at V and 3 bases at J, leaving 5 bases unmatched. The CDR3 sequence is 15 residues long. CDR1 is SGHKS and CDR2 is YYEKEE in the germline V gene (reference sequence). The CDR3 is CASSLEAGANYEQYF. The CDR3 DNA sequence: TGTGCCAGCAGCTTGGAAGCGGGGGCAAACTACGAGCAGTACTTC.

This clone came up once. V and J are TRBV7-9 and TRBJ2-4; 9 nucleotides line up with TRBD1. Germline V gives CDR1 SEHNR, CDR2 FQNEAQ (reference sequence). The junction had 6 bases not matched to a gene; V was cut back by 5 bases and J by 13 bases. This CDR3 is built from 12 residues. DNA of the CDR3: TGTGCCAGCAGCGCCCCGGGACAGGGCCAGTACTTC. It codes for CASSAPGQGQYF.

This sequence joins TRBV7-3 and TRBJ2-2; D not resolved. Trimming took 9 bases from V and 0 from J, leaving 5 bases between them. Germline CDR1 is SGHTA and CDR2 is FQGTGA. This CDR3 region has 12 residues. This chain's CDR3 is CASVANTGELFF. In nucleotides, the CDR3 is TGTGCCAGTGTCGCGAACACCGGGGAGCTGTTTTTT.

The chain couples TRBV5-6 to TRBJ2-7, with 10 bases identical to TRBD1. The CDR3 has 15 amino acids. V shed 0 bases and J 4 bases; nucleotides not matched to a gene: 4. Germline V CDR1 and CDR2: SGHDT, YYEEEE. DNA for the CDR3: TGTGCCAGCAGCTTGGGGACAGGGGGAGGGTACGAGCAGTACTTC. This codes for CASSLGTGGGYEQYF. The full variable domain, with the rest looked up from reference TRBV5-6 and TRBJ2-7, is DAGVTQSPTHLIKTRGQQVTLRCSPKSGHDTVSWYQQALGQGPQFIFQYYEEEERQRGNFPDRFSGHQFPNYSSELNVNALLLGDSALYLCASSLGTGGGYEQYFGPGTRLTVT.

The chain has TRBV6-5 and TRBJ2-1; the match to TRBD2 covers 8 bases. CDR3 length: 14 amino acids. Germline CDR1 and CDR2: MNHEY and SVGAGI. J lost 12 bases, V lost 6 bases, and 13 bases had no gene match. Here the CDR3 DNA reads TGTGCCAGCAGACTCGGGTTGGTAGCGGGACGGCAGTTCTTC. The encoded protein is CASRLGLVAGRQFF.

The CDR3: CASSSSPGLAPDNEQFF. The CDR3 coding sequence is TGCGCCAGCAGCTCATCTCCGGGACTAGCGCCCGACAATGAGCAGTTCTTC. The chain links TRBV5-1 to TRBJ2-1; TRBD2 aligns across 10 bases. Germline V CDR1 and CDR2: SGHRS, YFSETQ. This CDR3 region has 17 residues. Germline trimming cut 3 bases from V and 5 bases from J; bases unmatched to any gene: 11. Looking up the rest from reference TRBV5-1 and TRBJ2-1 gives the full variable domain: KAGVTQTPRYLIKTRGQQVTLSCSPISGHRSVSWYQQTPGQGLQFLFEYFSETQRNKGNFPGRFSGRQFSNSRSEMNVSTLELGDSALYLCASSSSPGLAPDNEQFFGPGTRLTVL.

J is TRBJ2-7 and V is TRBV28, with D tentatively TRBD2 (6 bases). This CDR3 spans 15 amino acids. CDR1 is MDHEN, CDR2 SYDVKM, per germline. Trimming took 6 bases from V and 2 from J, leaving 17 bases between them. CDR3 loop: CASRGSGPGAYEQYF. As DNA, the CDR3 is TGTGCCAGCAGGGGCTCAGGGCCGGGAGCCTACGAGCAGTACTTC.

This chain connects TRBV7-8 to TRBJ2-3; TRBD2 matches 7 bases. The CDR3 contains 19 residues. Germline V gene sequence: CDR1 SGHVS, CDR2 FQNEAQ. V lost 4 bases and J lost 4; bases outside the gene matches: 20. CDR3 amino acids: CASSSPLRLAVPRPDTQYF. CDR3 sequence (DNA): TGTGCCAGCAGCTCCCCCCTGAGACTAGCAGTTCCCCGCCCAGATACGCAGTATTTT.

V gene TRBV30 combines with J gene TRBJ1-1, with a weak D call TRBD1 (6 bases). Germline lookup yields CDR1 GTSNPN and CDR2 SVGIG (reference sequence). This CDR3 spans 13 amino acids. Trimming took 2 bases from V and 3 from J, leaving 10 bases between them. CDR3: CAWSQGWDTEAFF. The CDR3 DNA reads TGTGCCTGGAGTCAGGGGTGGGACACTGAAGCTTTCTTT. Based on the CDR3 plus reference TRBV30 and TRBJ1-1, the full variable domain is SQTIHQWPATLVQPVGSPLSLECTVEGTSNPNLYWYRQAAGRGLQLLFYSVGIGQISSEVPQNLSASRPQDRQFILSSKKLLLSDSGFYLCAWSQGWDTEAFFGQGTRLTVV.

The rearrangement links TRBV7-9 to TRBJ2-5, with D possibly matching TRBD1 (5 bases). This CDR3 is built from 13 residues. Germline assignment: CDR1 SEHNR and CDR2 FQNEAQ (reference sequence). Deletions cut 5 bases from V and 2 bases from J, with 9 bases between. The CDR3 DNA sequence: TGTGCCAGCAGCCCCCAGGGACAAGAGACCCAGTACTTC. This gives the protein CASSPQGQETQYF.

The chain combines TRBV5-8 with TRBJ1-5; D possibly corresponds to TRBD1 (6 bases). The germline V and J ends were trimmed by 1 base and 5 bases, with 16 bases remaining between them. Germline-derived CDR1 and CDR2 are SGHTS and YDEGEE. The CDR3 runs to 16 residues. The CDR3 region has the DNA TGTGCCAGCAGCTTGTTTTCAGGGACAATCCATCAGCCCCAGCATTTT. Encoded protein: CASSLFSGTIHQPQHF.

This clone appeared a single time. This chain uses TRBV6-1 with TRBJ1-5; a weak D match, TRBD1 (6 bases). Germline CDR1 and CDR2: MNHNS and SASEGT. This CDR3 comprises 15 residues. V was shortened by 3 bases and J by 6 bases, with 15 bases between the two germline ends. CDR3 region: CASSEIQGLSQPQHF. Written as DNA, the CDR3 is TGTGCCAGCAGTGAGATACAGGGTTTATCTCAGCCCCAGCATTTT.

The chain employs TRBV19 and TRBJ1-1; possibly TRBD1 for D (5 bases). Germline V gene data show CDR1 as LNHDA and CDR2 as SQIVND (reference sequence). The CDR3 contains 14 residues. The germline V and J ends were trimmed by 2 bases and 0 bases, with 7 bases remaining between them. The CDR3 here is CASSIRGMNTEAFF. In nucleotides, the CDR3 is TGTGCCAGTAGTATAAGGGGAATGAACACTGAAGCTTTCTTT.

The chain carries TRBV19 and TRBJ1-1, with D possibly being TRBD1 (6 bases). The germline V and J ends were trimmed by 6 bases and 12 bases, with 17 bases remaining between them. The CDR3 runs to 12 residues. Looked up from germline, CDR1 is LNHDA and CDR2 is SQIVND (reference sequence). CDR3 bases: TGTGCCAGTAGCCGGGACACGGTGGGACCTTTCTTT. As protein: CASSRDTVGPFF.

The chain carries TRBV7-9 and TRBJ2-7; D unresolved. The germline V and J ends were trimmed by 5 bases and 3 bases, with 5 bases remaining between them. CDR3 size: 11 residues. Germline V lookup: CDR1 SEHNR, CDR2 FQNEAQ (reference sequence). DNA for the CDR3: TGTGCCAGCAGCCCGTTCTACGAGCAGTACTTC. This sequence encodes CASSPFYEQYF.

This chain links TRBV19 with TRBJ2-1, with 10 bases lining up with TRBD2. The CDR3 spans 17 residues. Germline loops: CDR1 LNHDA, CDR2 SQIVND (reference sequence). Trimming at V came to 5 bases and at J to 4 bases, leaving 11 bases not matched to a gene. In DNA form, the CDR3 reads TGTGCCAGTAGTCCTAGGGGCCTAGCGGGGGTATACAATGAGCAGTTCTTC. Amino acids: CASSPRGLAGVYNEQFF.

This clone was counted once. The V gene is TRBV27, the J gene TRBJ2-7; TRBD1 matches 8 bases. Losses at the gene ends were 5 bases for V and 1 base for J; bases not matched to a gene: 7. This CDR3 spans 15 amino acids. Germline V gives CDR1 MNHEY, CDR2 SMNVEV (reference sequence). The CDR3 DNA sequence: TGTGCCAGCAGTCCCAGGGGGCTCGGATCCTACGAGCAGTACTTC. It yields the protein CASSPRGLGSYEQYF.

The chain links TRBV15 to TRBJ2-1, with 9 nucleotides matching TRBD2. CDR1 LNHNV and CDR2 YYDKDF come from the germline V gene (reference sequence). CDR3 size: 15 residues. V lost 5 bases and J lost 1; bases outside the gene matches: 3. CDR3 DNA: TGTGCCACCAGCGAGACTAGCGGTTCCTACAATGAGCAGTTCTTC. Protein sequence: CATSETSGSYNEQFF.

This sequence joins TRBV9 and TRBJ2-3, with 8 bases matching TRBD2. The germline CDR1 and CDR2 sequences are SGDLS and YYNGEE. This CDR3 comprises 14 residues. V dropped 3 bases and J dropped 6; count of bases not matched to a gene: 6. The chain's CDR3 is CASSAIGGADTQYF. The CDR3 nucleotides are TGTGCCAGCAGCGCAATCGGGGGGGCGGATACGCAGTATTTT.

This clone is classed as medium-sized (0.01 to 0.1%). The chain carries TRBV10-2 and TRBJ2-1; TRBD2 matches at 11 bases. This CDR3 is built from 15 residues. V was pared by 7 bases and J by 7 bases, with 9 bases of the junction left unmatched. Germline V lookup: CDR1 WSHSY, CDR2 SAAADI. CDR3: CASTQTSGISNEQFF. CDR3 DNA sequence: TGCGCCAGCACTCAGACTAGCGGGATTAGTAATGAGCAGTTCTTC.

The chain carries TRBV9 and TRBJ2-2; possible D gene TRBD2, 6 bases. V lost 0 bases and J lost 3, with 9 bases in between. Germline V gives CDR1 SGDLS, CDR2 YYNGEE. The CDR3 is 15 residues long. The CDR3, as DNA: TGTGCCAGCAGCGTAGTGGGGGGTTACACCGGGGAGCTGTTTTTT. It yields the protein CASSVVGGYTGELFF.

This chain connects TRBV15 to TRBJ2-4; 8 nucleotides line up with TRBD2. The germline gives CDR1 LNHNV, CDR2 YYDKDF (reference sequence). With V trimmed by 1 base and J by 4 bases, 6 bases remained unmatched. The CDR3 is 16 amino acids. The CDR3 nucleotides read TGTGCCACCAGCAGAGTTCCAACTAGCGGTAAAAACATTCAGTACTTC. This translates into CATSRVPTSGKNIQYF.

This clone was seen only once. The CDR3 here is CASSLAAGVRNEQFF. The CDR3 region has the DNA TGCGCCAGCAGCTTGGCCGCGGGAGTTAGGAATGAGCAGTTCTTC. This chain connects TRBV5-1 to TRBJ2-1; the match to TRBD2 covers 7 bases. The J segment lost 7 bases and the V segment lost 0 bases, leaving 7 bases of the junction unmatched. The CDR3 loop spans 15 amino acids. Germline V gene data show CDR1 as SGHRS and CDR2 as YFSETQ. Complete variable domain (other parts from reference TRBV5-1 and TRBJ2-1): KAGVTQTPRYLIKTRGQQVTLSCSPISGHRSVSWYQQTPGQGLQFLFEYFSETQRNKGNFPGRFSGRQFSNSRSEMNVSTLELGDSALYLCASSLAAGVRNEQFFGPGTRLTVL.

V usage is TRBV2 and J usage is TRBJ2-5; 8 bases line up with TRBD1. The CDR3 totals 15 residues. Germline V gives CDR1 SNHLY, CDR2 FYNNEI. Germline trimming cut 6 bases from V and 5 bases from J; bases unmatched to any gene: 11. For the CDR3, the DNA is TGTGCCAGCAGCTCCCCCCCAGGGGGCATCGAGACCCAGTACTTC. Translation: CASSSPPGGIETQYF.

CDR3 loop: CASSGTGDNSPLHF. The CDR3, as DNA: TGTGCCAGCAGTGGGACAGGGGATAATTCACCCCTCCACTTT. The chain is built from TRBV25-1 and TRBJ1-6, with 9 bases identical to TRBD1. Trimming at V came to 4 bases and at J to 5 bases, leaving 0 bases not matched to a gene. Germline V gene sequence: CDR1 MGHDK, CDR2 SYGVNS. The CDR3 totals 14 residues.